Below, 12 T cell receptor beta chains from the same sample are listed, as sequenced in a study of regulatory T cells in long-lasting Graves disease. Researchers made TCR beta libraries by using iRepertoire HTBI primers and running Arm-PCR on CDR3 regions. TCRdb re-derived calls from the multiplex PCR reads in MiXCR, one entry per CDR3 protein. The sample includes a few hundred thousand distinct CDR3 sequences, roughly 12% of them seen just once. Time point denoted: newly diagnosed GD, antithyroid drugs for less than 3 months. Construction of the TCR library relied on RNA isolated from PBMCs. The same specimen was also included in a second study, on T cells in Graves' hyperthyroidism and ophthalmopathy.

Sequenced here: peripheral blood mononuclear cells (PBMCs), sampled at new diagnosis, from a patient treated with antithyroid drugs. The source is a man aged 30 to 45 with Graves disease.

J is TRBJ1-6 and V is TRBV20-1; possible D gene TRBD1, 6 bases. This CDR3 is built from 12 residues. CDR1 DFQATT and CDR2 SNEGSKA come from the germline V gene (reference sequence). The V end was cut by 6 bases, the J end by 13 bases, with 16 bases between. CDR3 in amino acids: CSAVPTGSPLHF. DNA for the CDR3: TGCAGTGCCGTACCCACAGGGTCTCCCCTCCACTTT.

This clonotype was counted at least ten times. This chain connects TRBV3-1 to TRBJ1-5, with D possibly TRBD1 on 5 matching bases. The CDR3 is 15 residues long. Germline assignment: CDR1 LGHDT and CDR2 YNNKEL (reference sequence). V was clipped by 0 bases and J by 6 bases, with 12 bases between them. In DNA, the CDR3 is TGTGCCAGCAGCCAAGAAACCGGGGCGGGTCAGCCCCAGCATTTT. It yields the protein CASSQETGAGQPQHF.

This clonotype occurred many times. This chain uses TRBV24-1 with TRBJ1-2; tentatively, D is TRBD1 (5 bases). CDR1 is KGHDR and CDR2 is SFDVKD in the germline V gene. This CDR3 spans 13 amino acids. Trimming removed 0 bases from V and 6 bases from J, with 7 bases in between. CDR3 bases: TGTGCCACCAGTGATTTGCTGGGGCATGGCTACACCTTC. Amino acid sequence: CATSDLLGHGYTF.

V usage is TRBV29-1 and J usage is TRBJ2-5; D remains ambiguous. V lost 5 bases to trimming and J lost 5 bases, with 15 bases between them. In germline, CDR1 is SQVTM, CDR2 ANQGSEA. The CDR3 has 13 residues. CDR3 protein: CSVPRTQWETQYF. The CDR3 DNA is TGCAGCGTTCCTCGGACCCAGTGGGAGACCCAGTACTTC.

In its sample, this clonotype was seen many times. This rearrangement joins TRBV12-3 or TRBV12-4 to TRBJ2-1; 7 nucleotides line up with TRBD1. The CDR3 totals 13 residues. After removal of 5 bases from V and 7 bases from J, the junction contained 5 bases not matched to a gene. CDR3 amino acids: CASSPDRRNEQFF. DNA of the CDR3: TGTGCCAGCAGTCCGGACAGGCGGAATGAGCAGTTCTTC.

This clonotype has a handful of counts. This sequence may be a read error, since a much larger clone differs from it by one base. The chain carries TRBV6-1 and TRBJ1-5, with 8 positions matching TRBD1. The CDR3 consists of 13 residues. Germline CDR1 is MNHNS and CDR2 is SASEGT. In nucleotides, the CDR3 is TGTGGCAGCAGGACAGGGTTCAATCAGCCCCAGCATTTT. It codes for CGSRTGFNQPQHF.

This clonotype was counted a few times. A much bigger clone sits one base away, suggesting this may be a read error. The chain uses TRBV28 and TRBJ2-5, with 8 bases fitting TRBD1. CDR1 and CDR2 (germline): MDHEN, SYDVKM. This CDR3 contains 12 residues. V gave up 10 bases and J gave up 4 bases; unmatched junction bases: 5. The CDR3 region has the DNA TGTGCCACACCCAGGGGGCGAGAGACCCAGTACTTC. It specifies CATPRGRETQYF.

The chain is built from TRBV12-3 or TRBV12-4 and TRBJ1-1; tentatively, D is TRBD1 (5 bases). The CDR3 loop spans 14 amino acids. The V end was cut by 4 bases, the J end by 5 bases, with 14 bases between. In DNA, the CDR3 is TGTGCCAGCAGTTCGACGGGGGTACGAACTGAAGCTTTCTTT. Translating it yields CASSSTGVRTEAFF.

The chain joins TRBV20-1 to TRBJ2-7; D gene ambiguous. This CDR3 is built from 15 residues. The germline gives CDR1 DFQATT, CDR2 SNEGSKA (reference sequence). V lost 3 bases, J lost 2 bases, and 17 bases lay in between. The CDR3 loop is CSARSPRGFPYEQYF. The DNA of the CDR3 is TGCAGTGCTAGGTCCCCCCGCGGATTCCCCTACGAGCAGTACTTC.

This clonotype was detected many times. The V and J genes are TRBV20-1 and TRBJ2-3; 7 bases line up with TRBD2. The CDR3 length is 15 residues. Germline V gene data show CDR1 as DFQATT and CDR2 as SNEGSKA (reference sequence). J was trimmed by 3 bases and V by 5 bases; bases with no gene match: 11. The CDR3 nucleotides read TGCAGTGCTCGTAGCGGGTCTGAGTTTACAGATACGCAGTATTTT. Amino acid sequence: CSARSGSEFTDTQYF.

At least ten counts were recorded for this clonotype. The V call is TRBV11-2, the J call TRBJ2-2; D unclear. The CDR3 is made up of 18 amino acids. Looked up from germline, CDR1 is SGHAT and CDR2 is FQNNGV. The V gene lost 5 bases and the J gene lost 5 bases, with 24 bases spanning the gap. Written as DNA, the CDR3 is TGTGCCAGCAGCCGGAGCCCTAAGCAAGCGTCAGGAACCGGGGAGCTGTTTTTT. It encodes CASSRSPKQASGTGELFF.

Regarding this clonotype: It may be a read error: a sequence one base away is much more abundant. CDR3 DNA: TGCAGCGTTACCTGGGGGGCGCGTCCATATGGGCAGTTCTTC. Translation gives CSVTWGARPYGQFF. The gene calls are TRBV29-1 and TRBJ2-1; D tentatively reads TRBD1 or TRBD2 (6 bases each). CDR1 is SQVTM and CDR2 is ANQGSEA in the germline V gene. Trimming pared 5 bases from V and 12 bases from J, leaving 23 bases between. The CDR3 has 14 residues.